This TCR beta chain comes out of a study of T cell responses to AZD1222 COVID-19 vaccine. This table comes from immunoSEQ multiplex PCR, and its TCRdb copy is limited to in-frame clones, with some not included. The sample includes 200,000 or so clones, 75% to 90% of them seen just once. This CDR3 comprises 15 residues. V shed 0 bases, J shed 5 bases, and the junction held 3 bases outside the gene matches. The germline V gene encodes CDR1 WNHNN and CDR2 SYGVQD (reference sequence). This clonotype was sampled from an adult in good health. The sample consisted of peripheral blood, taken on day 0 of MenACWY control vaccination. V is TRBV10-1 and J is TRBJ1-5; 8 bases match TRBD1. The CDR3 loop is CASSESQGADQPQHF. The CDR3 DNA reads as TGCGCCAGCAGTGAGTCGCAGGGGGCAGATCAGCCCCAGCATTTT.